The sequence of this T cell receptor (beta chain) was determined in a study of blood T cell repertoires in COVID-19 (dated by TCRdb to the early 2020s). For context, the study as a whole: Samples covering the acute and convalescent phases of COVID-19 were provided by collaborators in the United States, Italy and Spain. The prospective study material was composed of cDNA or gDNA derived from T cells, B-cell-depleted T cells, or PBMCs. The dataset comprised deeply sampled blood TCRbeta repertoires from subjects exposed to, actively infected with, or recovered from COVID-19. Where available, HLA class I and class II types were taken from metadata supplied by the sample provider and were not determined by assay-based typing. Sample metadata almost always included a de-identified subject ID, COVID-19 status, age in years and sex. The samples were drawn from two sources: the first 160 participants of the ongoing ImmuneRACE study, and 950 to 1,500 subjects contributed by 6 global collaborators. The repertoires were released in a freely available public database intended as a resource for research on the immune response to SARS-CoV-2.

The germline V gene gives CDR1 as SGHRS and CDR2 as YFSETQ. The CDR3 goes from the cysteine to the phenylalanine over 14 residues. Just the 42-base CDR3 DNA is kept, in frame starting at base 1. Trimming leaves V shorter by 3 bases and J shorter by 7 bases, with the junction holding 9 bases beyond the gene matches. On this clone itself: Its binding antigen is unknown. No per-base quality is available; no much larger clone lies one base away.

The immunoSEQ Assay, a bias-controlled multiplex PCR, was used to amplify TCRbeta CDR3 regions from genomic DNA. Per the source publication's procedure: The number of nucleated cells in each sample was estimated by amplification of reference gene primers within the assay. To quantify the absolute abundance of each unique TCRbeta CDR3 rearrangement, sequence reads were collapsed and filtered. Productive Simpson clonality was computed per sample as the square root of Simpson's diversity index over productive rearrangements. In its TCRdb copy, this immuneACCESS table keeps in-frame sequences only and misses some clones. Where compared with another copy, unresolved V genes explain less than half of these, and the others have no known cause. V and J calls and clone size are copied from that table; D and trimming were computed from the DNA. The sample table records 88,000 or so clones; more than 75% of these occur just once. The ten largest clones add up to about 24% of the sample.

The collaborating institutions used their own protocols to collect whole blood in K2EDTA tubes. For TCRbeta analysis, collaborators shipped samples as frozen whole blood, isolated PBMCs, or DNA extracted from either of those sample types. Here is what the overall study found, with its caveats: Clinical and demographic metadata were provided uncurated, with the amount varying by source and participant.

This receptor was taken from a human donor in a cohort sampled during active COVID-19. This sequence uses TRBV5-1 and TRBJ2-5; 7 central bases correspond to TRBD1. The sequencing sample was made of peripheral blood. The DNA sequence is TGCGCCAGCAGCTCGGCTGGTCCAGGGGGGACCCAGTACTTC. Its protein reads: CASSSAGPGGTQYF.